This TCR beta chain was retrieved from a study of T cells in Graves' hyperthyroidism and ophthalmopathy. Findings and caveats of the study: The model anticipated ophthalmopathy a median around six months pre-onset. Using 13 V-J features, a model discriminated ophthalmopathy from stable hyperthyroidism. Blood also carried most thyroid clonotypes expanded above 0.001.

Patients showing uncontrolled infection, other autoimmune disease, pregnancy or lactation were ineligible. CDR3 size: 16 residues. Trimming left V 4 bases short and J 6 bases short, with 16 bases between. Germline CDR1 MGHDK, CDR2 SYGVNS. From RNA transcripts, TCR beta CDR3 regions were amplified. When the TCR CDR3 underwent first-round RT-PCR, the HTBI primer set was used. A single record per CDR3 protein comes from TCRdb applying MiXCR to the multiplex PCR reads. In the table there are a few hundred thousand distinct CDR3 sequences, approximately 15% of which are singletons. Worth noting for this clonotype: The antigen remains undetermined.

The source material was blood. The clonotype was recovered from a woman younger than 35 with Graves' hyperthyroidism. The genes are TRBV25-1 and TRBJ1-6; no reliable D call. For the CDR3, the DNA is TGTGCCAGCAGTGTTGGGCATCTTACCACTAATTCACCCCTCCACTTT. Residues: CASSVGHLTTNSPLHF.